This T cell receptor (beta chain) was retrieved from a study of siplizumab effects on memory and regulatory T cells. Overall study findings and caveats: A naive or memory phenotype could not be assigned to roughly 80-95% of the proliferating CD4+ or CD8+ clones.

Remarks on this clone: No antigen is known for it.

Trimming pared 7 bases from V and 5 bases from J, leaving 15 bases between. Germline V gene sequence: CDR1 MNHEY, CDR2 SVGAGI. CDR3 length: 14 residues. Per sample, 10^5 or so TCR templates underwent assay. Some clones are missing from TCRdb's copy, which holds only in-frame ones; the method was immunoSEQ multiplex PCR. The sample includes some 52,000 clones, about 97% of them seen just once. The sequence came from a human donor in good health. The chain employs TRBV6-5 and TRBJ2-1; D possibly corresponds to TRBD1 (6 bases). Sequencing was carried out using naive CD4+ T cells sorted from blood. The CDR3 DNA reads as TGTGCCAGCACCCGCTCCGGGACAAACAATGAGCAGTTCTTC. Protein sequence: CASTRSGTNNEQFF.